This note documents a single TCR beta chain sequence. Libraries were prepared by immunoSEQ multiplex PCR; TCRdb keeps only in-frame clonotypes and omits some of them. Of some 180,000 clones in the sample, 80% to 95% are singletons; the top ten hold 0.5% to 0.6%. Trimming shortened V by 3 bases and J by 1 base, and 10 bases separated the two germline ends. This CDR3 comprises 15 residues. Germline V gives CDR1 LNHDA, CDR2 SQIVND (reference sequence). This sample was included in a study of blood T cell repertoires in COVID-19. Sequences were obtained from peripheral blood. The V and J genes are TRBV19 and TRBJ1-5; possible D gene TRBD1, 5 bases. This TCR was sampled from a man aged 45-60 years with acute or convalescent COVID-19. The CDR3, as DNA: TGTGCCAGTAGTATGGGGGGGAACAGCAATCAGCCCCAGCATTTT. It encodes CASSMGGNSNQPQHF.